These 13 T cell receptor beta chains originate from one sample sequenced in a study of blood T cells in healthy people across ages. The use of a sample-barcoded 5' primer and a J-beta primer mix characterized a second PCR of about 7 to 12 cycles. A single record per CDR3 protein comes from TCRdb applying MiXCR to the 5' RACE reads. The repertoire holds 650,000 to 800,000 distinct CDR3 sequences, with around 45% as singletons. Sequencing was done on a sample of blood. The origin of the receptors is a man in his sixties in good health.

The chain joins TRBV9 to TRBJ1-1, with D possibly TRBD1 on 5 matching bases. Germline V gene data show CDR1 as SGDLS and CDR2 as YYNGEE. The V gene lost 0 bases and the J gene lost 5 bases, with 11 bases spanning the gap. This CDR3 has 14 residues. CDR3: CASSVVPKGTEAFF. DNA of the CDR3: TGTGCCAGCAGCGTAGTGCCGAAGGGGACTGAAGCTTTCTTT.

The V and J genes are TRBV7-2 and TRBJ2-7; 9 bases are shared with TRBD1. This CDR3 comprises 15 residues. Looked up from germline, CDR1 is SGHTA and CDR2 is FQGNSA. J gave up 6 bases and V 1 base, and 7 bases lay outside the gene matches. The DNA of the CDR3 is TGTGCCAGCAGCTTAGGAGGGACAGGGAAGGGCGAGCAGTACTTC. Translating gives CASSLGGTGKGEQYF. The complete variable domain, with remaining parts taken from reference TRBV7-2 and TRBJ2-7, reads GAGVSQSPSNKVTEKGKDVELRCDPISGHTALYWYRQSLGQGLEFLIYFQGNSAPDKSGLPSDRFSAERTGGSVSTLTIQRTQQEDSAVYLCASSLGGTGKGEQYFGPGTRLTVT.

V usage is TRBV12-3 or TRBV12-4 and J usage is TRBJ2-7, with TRBD2 matching over 9 bases. The CDR3 consists of 16 residues. V was clipped by 6 bases and J by 7 bases; unmatched bases: 16. CDR3 coding DNA: TGTGCCAGCAGCACACCCCGGGCGGGGGGGGTCAATGAGCAGTACTTC. Translated: CASSTPRAGGVNEQYF.

The chain joins TRBV28 to TRBJ1-6; D might be TRBD1 (6 bases). This CDR3 region has 15 residues. Germline CDR1 is MDHEN and CDR2 is SYDVKM. V shed 7 bases and J shed 8 bases, with 18 bases lying between them. The CDR3, as DNA: TGTGCCAGCACCGATCTACAGGGTCTCCATTCACCCCTCCACTTT. As protein: CASTDLQGLHSPLHF.

This clonotype came up a few times. The V and J genes are TRBV2 and TRBJ2-7; TRBD1 is a possible D gene (5 bases). Per the germline V gene, CDR1 is SNHLY and CDR2 is FYNNEI. There are 16 residues in the CDR3. V dropped 5 bases and J dropped 0 bases, with 17 bases sitting between them. Here the CDR3 DNA reads TGTGCCAGCAGTAAACCCTCAACAGGTCGCTCCTACGAGCAGTACTTC. The encoded protein is CASSKPSTGRSYEQYF.

This clonotype appeared many times. The chain combines TRBV7-2 with TRBJ1-4; no reliable D call. The CDR3 is 14 residues long. The ends were cut back, 1 base at V and 4 bases at J, with 7 bases in the middle. The V gene's germline CDR1 is SGHTA and CDR2 FQGNSA. The CDR3 protein is CASSLGQYNEKLFF. CDR3 nucleotides: TGTGCCAGCAGCTTAGGGCAATATAATGAAAAACTGTTTTTT.

V and J are TRBV10-3 and TRBJ2-3, with 8 nucleotides matching TRBD1. This CDR3 is built from 14 residues. CDR1 is ENHRY, CDR2 SYGVKD, per germline. The V and J ends lost 4 bases and 4 bases, in that order; junction bases with no gene match: 4. The CDR3 reads CAISARQGSDTQYF. CDR3 in DNA: TGTGCCATCAGTGCGAGACAGGGGTCAGATACGCAGTATTTT.

The chain carries TRBV27 and TRBJ1-5; D not certain. The CDR3 has 15 amino acids. V was trimmed by 7 bases and J by 2 bases, leaving 15 bases between them. Germline V gene sequence: CDR1 MNHEY, CDR2 SMNVEV (reference sequence). The CDR3 nucleotides are TGTGCCAGCAAAAGTGGGGTATGGGGCAATCAGCCCCAGCATTTT. Its translation: CASKSGVWGNQPQHF.

This clonotype has at least ten counts. The chain carries TRBV6-5 and TRBJ2-7; D is undetermined. Germline V CDR1 and CDR2: MNHEY, SVGAGI. The CDR3 runs to 15 residues. The V end lost 0 bases, the J end lost 12 bases, and 21 bases lay between the germline ends. This CDR3 is CASSYSSRNLARTYF. The CDR3 DNA follows: TGTGCCAGCAGTTACTCATCTCGTAACCTCGCGAGGACGTACTTC.

Comment on this clonotype: A much larger clone lies a single base off, so this may be a read error. The V gene is TRBV25-1, the J gene TRBJ2-1; maybe TRBD2 (5 bases). Trimming pared 4 bases from V and 7 bases from J, leaving 17 bases between. The CDR3 is 15 residues long. In germline, CDR1 is MGHDK, CDR2 SYGVNS. CDR3 residues: CASSAPSWVLNEQFF. CDR3 DNA sequence: TGTGCCAGCAGTGCCCCTAGCTGGGTGTTAAATGAGCAGTTCTTC.

This clonotype appeared a few times. The chain is built from TRBV9 and TRBJ2-7; possible D gene TRBD1, 6 bases. The germline V gene encodes CDR1 SGDLS and CDR2 YYNGEE. Trimming pared 4 bases from V and 5 bases from J, leaving 13 bases between. The CDR3 contains 13 residues. The CDR3 nucleotides read TGTGCCAGCAGCCAGGGACACCGAGACGAGCAGTACTTC. It codes for CASSQGHRDEQYF. Combining the CDR3 with reference TRBV9 and TRBJ2-7 gives the whole variable domain DSGVTQTPKHLITATGQRVTLRCSPRSGDLSVYWYQQSLDQGLQFLIQYYNGEERAKGNILERFSAQQFPDLHSELNLSSLELGDSALYFCASSQGHRDEQYFGPGTRLTVT.

This chain links TRBV20-1 with TRBJ2-5; TRBD2 matches 7 bases. The better agreement between TRBJ2-7 and the DNA end casts doubt on the J call. CDR3 length: 13 amino acids. Germline CDR1 is DFQATT and CDR2 is SNEGSKA (reference sequence). This chain's CDR3 is CSAPDGGGYEQYF. CDR3 bases: TGCAGTGCCCCGGACGGCGGGGGATACGAGCAGTACTTC.

V usage is TRBV11-2 and J usage is TRBJ2-7, with D possibly being TRBD2 (5 bases). Germline V CDR1 and CDR2: SGHAT, FQNNGV. Trimming cost V 3 bases and J 3 bases, with 24 bases left between them. CDR3 size: 18 residues. CDR3 in amino acids: CASSFMGKKNHRGYEQYF. The CDR3 nucleotides read TGTGCCAGCAGCTTTATGGGGAAAAAGAATCACCGGGGCTACGAGCAGTACTTC.